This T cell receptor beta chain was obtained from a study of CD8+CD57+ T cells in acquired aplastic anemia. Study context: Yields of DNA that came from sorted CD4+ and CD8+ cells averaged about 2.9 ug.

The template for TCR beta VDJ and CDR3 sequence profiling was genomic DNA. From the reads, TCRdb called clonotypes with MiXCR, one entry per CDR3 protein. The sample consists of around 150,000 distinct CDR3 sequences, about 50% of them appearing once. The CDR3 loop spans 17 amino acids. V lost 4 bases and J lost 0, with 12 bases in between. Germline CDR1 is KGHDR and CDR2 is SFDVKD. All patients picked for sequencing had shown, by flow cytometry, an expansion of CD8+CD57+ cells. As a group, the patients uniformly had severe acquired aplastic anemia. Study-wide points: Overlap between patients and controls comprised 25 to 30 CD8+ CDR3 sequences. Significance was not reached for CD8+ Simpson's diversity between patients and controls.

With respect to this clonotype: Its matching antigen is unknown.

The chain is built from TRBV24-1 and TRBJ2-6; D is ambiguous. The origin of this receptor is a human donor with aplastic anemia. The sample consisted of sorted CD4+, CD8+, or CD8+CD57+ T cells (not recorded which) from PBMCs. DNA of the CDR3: TGTGCCACCAGTGACGGCCCAACACCCTCTGGGGCCAACGTCCTGACTTTC. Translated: CATSDGPTPSGANVLTF.